This entry lists 6 T cell receptor beta chains sequenced from one sample in a study of blood T cell repertoires in COVID-19. The table came from immunoSEQ multiplex PCR; TCRdb's copy has only in-frame clones and leaves some out. Among approximately 200,000 clones listed, roughly 80% were seen once. The source material was PBMCs or T cells enriched from blood (not recorded which). The source is a man in his forties who had recovered from COVID-19.

The chain carries TRBV10-3 and TRBJ2-2; D possibly corresponds to TRBD2 (6 bases). The CDR3 is 14 residues long. V shed 6 bases and J shed 6 bases, with 14 bases lying between them. The germline V gene has CDR1 ENHRY and CDR2 SYGVKD. As DNA, the CDR3 is TGTGCCATCAGCCGGGAGATAGCCGCCGGGGAGCTGTTTTTT. Amino acids: CAISREIAAGELFF.

The chain carries TRBV9 and TRBJ1-1, with D hard to call. Germline V gives CDR1 SGDLS, CDR2 YYNGEE. Trimming shortened V by 3 bases and J by 0 bases, and 18 bases separated the two germline ends. The CDR3 has 17 amino acids. The CDR3, as DNA: TGTGCCAGCAGCGGGGGAACTTCGGGAAGGCTGAACACTGAAGCTTTCTTT. This gives the protein CASSGGTSGRLNTEAFF.

V usage is TRBV7-2 and J usage is TRBJ1-2; 7 bases line up with TRBD1. V lost 5 bases, J lost 8 bases, and 14 bases stayed unmatched. This CDR3 contains 15 residues. Germline CDR1 SGHTA, CDR2 FQGNSA. The CDR3 DNA reads as TGTGCCAGCAGCATCAGACAGGGTGGATCTGGAGGCTACACCTTC. Translating gives CASSIRQGGSGGYTF. The variable domain in full, with the rest retrieved from reference TRBV7-2 and TRBJ1-2, is GAGVSQSPSNKVTEKGKDVELRCDPISGHTALYWYRQSLGQGLEFLIYFQGNSAPDKSGLPSDRFSAERTGGSVSTLTIQRTQQEDSAVYLCASSIRQGGSGGYTFGSGTRLTVV.

This clone was seen ten or more times. V usage is TRBV19 and J usage is TRBJ1-2; D perhaps matches TRBD1 (5 bases). This CDR3 comprises 13 residues. V lost 6 bases to trimming and J lost 2 bases, with 10 bases between them. CDR1 and CDR2 (germline): LNHDA, SQIVND (reference sequence). The CDR3 DNA reads TGTGCCAGTAGGCATGGGGGGAACTATGGCTACACCTTC. It yields the protein CASRHGGNYGYTF.

This clone was detected a few times. The V gene is TRBV4-1, the J gene TRBJ2-5; TRBD2 matches 10 bases. With V trimmed by 4 bases and J by 6 bases, 5 bases remained unmatched. Germline assignment: CDR1 MGHRA and CDR2 YSYEKL. The CDR3 totals 14 residues. CDR3 residues: CASSPTSGVKTQYF. DNA for the CDR3: TGCGCCAGCAGCCCAACTAGCGGGGTAAAGACCCAGTACTTC.

CDR3: CAWSVQGLANYGYTF. CDR3 in DNA: TGTGCCTGGAGTGTTCAGGGCCTAGCTAACTATGGCTACACCTTC. The rearrangement uses TRBV30 and TRBJ1-2; maybe TRBD1 (5 bases). The CDR3 is 15 residues long. V lost 0 bases, J lost 0 bases, and 11 bases lay in between. The germline V gene encodes CDR1 GTSNPN and CDR2 SVGIG (reference sequence).